A selection of T cell receptor beta chains follows, all from one sample in a study of blood T cell repertoires in COVID-19. Profiled with immunoSEQ multiplex PCR; TCRdb holds only in-frame clones, not every one. In the table there are approximately 440,000 clones, about nine tenths of which are singletons. Sequenced input: PBMCs or T cells enriched from blood (not recorded which). The source of these receptors is a woman aged 18-29 years who had recovered from COVID-19. Both conserved end residues are part of each CDR3. The D gene is left open where the match is weak. Not every row has a clone size; where given, it reads once, few, many or a size class.

TRBJ1-5 | TRBV5-6 | TRBD1 | - | CASSFGTDSNQPQHF | TGTGCCAGCAGCTTTGGGACAGATAGCAATCAGCCCCAGCATTTT
TRBJ2-7 | TRBV24-1 | TRBD1 | - | CATSDPRTGGNEQYF | TGTGCCACCAGTGACCCCAGGACAGGGGGGAACGAGCAGTACTTC
TRBJ1-1 | TRBV6-5 | - | - | CASTHRGARTEAFF | TGTGCCAGCACCCACCGGGGGGCAAGGACTGAAGCTTTCTTT
TRBJ1-1 | TRBV9 | - | - | CASSAGFVNTEAFF | TGTGCCAGCAGCGCAGGGTTTGTGAACACTGAAGCTTTCTTT
TRBJ1-1 | TRBV5-1 | TRBD1 | - | CASSTQQGEWDTEAFF | TGCGCCAGCAGCACTCAACAGGGGGAGTGGGACACTGAAGCTTTCTTT
TRBJ2-6 | TRBV7-6 | TRBD1 | once | CASSSGQGVSGANVLTF | TGTGCCAGCAGTTCTGGACAGGGAGTCTCTGGGGCCAACGTCCTGACTTTC
TRBJ2-5 | TRBV5-6 | - | - | CASSRPTGGGQETQYF | TGTGCCAGCAGCCGACCCACCGGGGGAGGTCAAGAGACCCAGTACTTC
TRBJ2-7 | TRBV2 | - | few | CASGGTSYEQYF | TGTGCCAGCGGGGGGACCTCCTACGAGCAGTACTTC
TRBJ2-5 | TRBV19 | TRBD2 | - | CASSARSQGLAGGETQYF | TGTGCCAGTAGTGCCCGGTCACAGGGACTAGCGGGCGGAGAGACCCAGTACTTC
TRBJ1-1 | TRBV7-9 | - | - | CASILTVNTEAFF | TGTGCCAGCATACTGACAGTGAACACTGAAGCTTTCTTT
TRBJ1-3 | TRBV6-5 | - | - | CASSSPWGVKGNTIYF | TGTGCCAGCAGTTCGCCCTGGGGGGTTAAGGGAAACACCATATATTTT
TRBJ2-7 | TRBV3-1/TRBV3-2 | - | - | CASSHRPPQGKVTYEQYF | TGTGCTAGCAGCCACCGTCCACCTCAGGGTAAGGTGACCTACGAGCAGTACTTC
TRBJ1-1 | TRBV18 | TRBD1 | once | CASSPTGDTEAFF | TGTGCCAGCTCACCAACAGGGGACACTGAAGCTTTCTTT
TRBJ1-1 | TRBV24-1 | - | once | CATRKTGNTEAFF | TGTGCCACCCGAAAGACAGGGAACACTGAAGCTTTCTTT
TRBJ1-4 | TRBV7-6 | - | - | CASSFTEGKLFF | TGTGCCAGCAGCTTCACAGAGGGAAAACTGTTTTTT
TRBJ1-6 | TRBV30 | - | - | CAWTRSEGSYNSPLHF | TGTGCCTGGACCAGATCGGAGGGCTCCTATAATTCACCCCTCCACTTT
TRBJ1-1 | TRBV6-5 | TRBD1 | - | CASSFRGLGNTEAFF | TGTGCCAGCAGTTTCAGGGGGCTCGGGAACACTGAAGCTTTCTTT
TRBJ1-2 | TRBV7-9 | - | - | CASRIIQGDADGYTF | TGTGCCAGCAGGATCATACAGGGAGATGCGGATGGCTACACCTTC
TRBJ1-4 | TRBV5-1 | TRBD1 | - | CASSSGQGATNEKLFF | TGCGCCAGCAGCTCTGGACAGGGTGCAACTAATGAAAAACTGTTTTTT
TRBJ1-2 | TRBV30 | - | - | CAWRGTGSSGYTF | TGTGCCTGGAGAGGAACAGGGTCAAGTGGCTACACCTTC
TRBJ2-7 | TRBV12-3/TRBV12-4 | TRBD2 | - | CATGRGERYEQYF | TGTGCCACTGGGAGGGGTGAGCGCTACGAGCAGTACTTC
TRBJ2-5 | TRBV20-1 | - | - | CSASTSGAQYF | TGCAGTGCTAGCACTAGTGGGGCCCAGTACTTC
TRBJ2-2 | TRBV28 | TRBD1 | - | CASSFYSGTDNTGELFF | TGTGCCAGCAGTTTCTATTCCGGGACAGACAACACCGGGGAGCTGTTTTTT